The entry that follows covers one TCR beta chain sequence. MiXCR, applied by TCRdb to the 5' RACE reads, yields one record per CDR3 protein. The sample lists about 1.7 million distinct CDR3 sequences; about 31% were seen once. The sample belongs to a study of identical twins. The CDR3 loop spans 15 amino acids. The germline gives CDR1 DFQATT, CDR2 SNEGSKA (reference sequence). V was shortened by 6 bases and J by 2 bases, with 20 bases between the two germline ends. This TCR derives from a newborn girl in good health. The chain has TRBV20-1 and TRBJ2-7; D may be TRBD1 (8 bases). The specimen was cord blood. CDR3 nucleotides: TGCAGTGCAAACACCTACAGGGGGGGCCCCTACGAGCAGTACTTC. Translation gives CSANTYRGGPYEQYF.